Each of the 32 T cell receptor beta chains below was sequenced from the same sample in a study of T cells in Graves' hyperthyroidism and ophthalmopathy. RNA transcripts gave rise to amplified TCR beta CDR3 regions. HTBI primers drove first-round RT-PCR of the TCR CDR3. TCRdb ran MiXCR on the multiplex PCR reads and lists one entry per CDR3 protein. This sample has roughly 640,000 distinct CDR3 sequences; roughly 15% occur once, and the top ten carry 2.5% to 4%. The sample consisted of blood. The source is a woman aged 40 to 50 with Graves' ophthalmopathy.

V is TRBV20-1 and J is TRBJ1-6; 9 nucleotides line up with TRBD1. The CDR3 runs to 14 residues. V was pared by 3 bases and J by 9 bases, with 6 bases of the junction left unmatched. The germline gives CDR1 DFQATT, CDR2 SNEGSKA (reference sequence). The CDR3 region has the DNA TGCAGTGCTAGCCCTGACAGGGGGTCTTCACCCCTCCACTTT. It specifies CSASPDRGSSPLHF.

This clonotype was counted many times. This chain joins TRBV2 and TRBJ2-2; a possible D gene is TRBD1 (5 bases). The length of the CDR3 is 14 residues. With 6 bases removed from V and 7 bases from J, the gap between germline ends came to 15 bases. CDR1 is SNHLY and CDR2 is FYNNEI in the germline V gene. The CDR3 is CASRGGIGVGELFF. The CDR3 coding sequence is TGTGCCAGCAGGGGCGGCATAGGGGTCGGGGAGCTGTTTTTT.

This clonotype was detected many times. This chain connects TRBV12-3 or TRBV12-4 to TRBJ1-2, with 10 nucleotides matching TRBD1. The CDR3 covers 15 residues. V trimming: 4 bases; J trimming: 4 bases; junction bases outside the gene matches: 6. In DNA, the CDR3 is TGTGCCAGCAGTTCCAGACAGGGGGCGGGCTATGGCTACACCTTC. Its protein is CASSSRQGAGYGYTF.

This clonotype was seen many times. V is TRBV20-1 and J is TRBJ2-7; D gene uncertain. The CDR3 consists of 14 residues. Trimming removed 5 bases at V and 4 bases at J, with 18 bases between. Germline CDR1 reads DFQATT; CDR2 reads SNEGSKA (reference sequence). The CDR3 protein is CSAPKNDRPYEQYF. As DNA, the CDR3 is TGCAGTGCTCCGAAGAACGACCGCCCTTACGAGCAGTACTTC.

Worth noting for this clonotype: Relative to the germline gene, one junction end is altered; a read error may explain this. The rearrangement joins TRBV27 to TRBJ2-5; 13 nucleotides agree with TRBD2. The germline CDR1 and CDR2 sequences are MNHEY and SMNVEV (reference sequence). The CDR3 sequence is 13 residues long. The CDR3 nucleotides are TGTGCCACCCGGACTAGCGGGAGAAAGACCCGGTACTTC. This sequence encodes CATRTSGRKTRYF.

The genes are TRBV7-9 and TRBJ1-5; D possibly corresponds to TRBD1 (5 bases). Germline loops: CDR1 SEHNR, CDR2 FQNEAQ (reference sequence). The V end lost 2 bases, the J end lost 7 bases, and 9 bases lay between the germline ends. The CDR3 consists of 13 residues. DNA of the CDR3: TGTGCCAGCAGCTTACGGGACGGCCAGCCCCAGCATTTT. Its protein is CASSLRDGQPQHF.

The table lists this clonotype with many counts. This chain links TRBV12-3 or TRBV12-4 with TRBJ2-7, with unresolved D. Deletions cut 0 bases from V and 5 bases from J, with 8 bases between. CDR3 size: 13 residues. The CDR3 DNA reads TGTGCCAGCAGTTTAGCAGGGTCCCACGAGCAGTACTTC. This encodes CASSLAGSHEQYF.

This clonotype showed up many times. The rearrangement joins TRBV12-3 or TRBV12-4 to TRBJ2-3; possibly TRBD2 for D (5 bases). The CDR3 has 14 residues. Trimming left V 7 bases short and J 2 bases short, with 13 bases between. The CDR3 here is CASTIAGHTDTQYF. CDR3 DNA sequence: TGTGCCAGCACAATCGCGGGCCACACAGATACGCAGTATTTT.

CDR3 bases: TGTGCCAGTAGACAGGGGGCTTCCCTCCACTTT. Protein product: CASRQGASLHF. The chain uses TRBV19 and TRBJ1-6; 9 bases are shared with TRBD1. V shed 6 bases and J 14 bases; nucleotides not matched to a gene: 2. Germline-derived CDR1 and CDR2 are LNHDA and SQIVND (reference sequence). CDR3 length equals 11 residues.

The V gene is TRBV19, the J gene TRBJ1-2, with TRBD1 as a possible D gene (6 bases). V was clipped by 4 bases and J by 8 bases, with 14 bases between them. The CDR3 sequence is 13 residues long. Germline V gene sequence: CDR1 LNHDA, CDR2 SQIVND (reference sequence). The CDR3 loop reads CASSTPPGAGYTF. The DNA for the CDR3 is TGTGCCAGTAGTACCCCCCCGGGGGCAGGCTACACCTTC.

This clonotype was counted between two and nine times. The J gene is TRBJ2-1, the V gene TRBV25-1; no clear D gene. V was clipped by 7 bases and J by 7 bases, with 8 bases between them. This CDR3 comprises 11 residues. Germline V gene data show CDR1 as MGHDK and CDR2 as SYGVNS. The CDR3 DNA reads TGTGCCAGCATTGACTTTAATGAGCAGTTCTTC. Amino acids: CASIDFNEQFF.

This clonotype was counted between two and nine times. The chain has TRBV20-1 and TRBJ2-3; 11 positions agree with TRBD1. J lost 3 bases, V lost 3 bases, and 5 bases had no gene match. Germline V gives CDR1 DFQATT, CDR2 SNEGSKA (reference sequence). The CDR3 extends over 15 amino acids. The CDR3 DNA follows: TGCAGTGCTAGTCTGGGACAGGGGGGAACAGATACGCAGTATTTT. Amino acids: CSASLGQGGTDTQYF.

Only a few counts were recorded for this clonotype. The V gene is TRBV12-3 or TRBV12-4, the J gene TRBJ1-5; tentatively, D is TRBD1 (5 bases). The V gene lost 6 bases and the J gene lost 7 bases, with 19 bases spanning the gap. This CDR3 contains 15 residues. Here the CDR3 DNA reads TGTGCCAGCAGCCCCTCGTGGGGGATTGGCCAGCCCCAGCATTTT. It codes for CASSPSWGIGQPQHF.

This clonotype was observed a handful of times. The chain has TRBV5-1 and TRBJ2-4; 11 bases match TRBD2. After removal of 4 bases from V and 7 bases from J, the junction contained 13 bases not matched to a gene. The V gene's germline CDR1 is SGHRS and CDR2 YFSETQ. This CDR3 spans 17 amino acids. The CDR3 DNA sequence: TGCGCCAGCAGCCAAGACCCACTAGCGGGAGTGGTGAACATTCAGTACTTC. As protein: CASSQDPLAGVVNIQYF.

Remarks on this clonotype: A much larger clone sits a single nucleotide away, making a read error possible. The J gene is TRBJ1-4, the V gene TRBV18; 7 bases align to TRBD1. CDR3 length: 16 residues. CDR1 is KGHSH, CDR2 LQKENI, per germline. CDR3 loop: CASSPLGQLLNEKLVF. The CDR3 DNA sequence: TGTGCCAGCTCACCGTTGGGACAGCTACTTAATGAAAAACTGGTTTTT.

This CDR3 is CASSLTWTSGNTIYF. As DNA, the CDR3 is TGTGCCAGCAGCCTCACATGGACCTCTGGAAACACCATATATTTT. This sequence joins TRBV7-2 and TRBJ1-3; D remains unclear. Trimming took off 5 bases at V and 0 bases at J, with 11 bases between the two ends. Germline lookup yields CDR1 SGHTA and CDR2 FQGNSA. The CDR3 totals 15 residues.

The chain is built from TRBV11-2 and TRBJ2-5; 7 bases are shared with TRBD1. CDR1 and CDR2 (germline): SGHAT, FQNNGV. J lost 5 bases, V lost 3 bases, and 9 bases had no gene match. The length of the CDR3 is 15 residues. This CDR3 reads CASSFSGTVGETQYF. The CDR3, as DNA: TGTGCCAGCAGCTTTTCGGGGACAGTGGGGGAGACCCAGTACTTC.

This chain connects TRBV7-3 to TRBJ2-6; D remains ambiguous. The CDR3 runs 12 residues. Germline V gene data show CDR1 as SGHTA and CDR2 as FQGTGA. V was shortened by 9 bases and J by 3 bases, with 6 bases between the two germline ends. Here the CDR3 DNA reads TGTGCCAGTCAAGGTGGGGCCAACGTCCTGACTTTC. As protein: CASQGGANVLTF.

In its sample, this clonotype ranks as medium-sized. The chain has TRBV11-2 and TRBJ2-7; D unclear. The V end was cut by 1 base, the J end by 1 base, with 5 bases between. The germline V gene encodes CDR1 SGHAT and CDR2 FQNNGV. The CDR3 consists of 13 residues. CDR3 DNA: TGTGCCAGCAGCTTAGTCAGTTCCTACGAGCAGTACTTC. It is translated as CASSLVSSYEQYF.

Ten or more counts support this clonotype. V and J are TRBV3-1 and TRBJ2-2; D remains unclear. Germline CDR1 reads LGHDT; CDR2 reads YNNKEL (reference sequence). This CDR3 has 15 amino acids. The V gene lost 4 bases and the J gene lost 7 bases, with 16 bases spanning the gap. CDR3 nucleotide sequence: TGTGCCAGCAGCCCACAATATCCCGGGCGCGGGGAGCTGTTTTTT. Encoded protein: CASSPQYPGRGELFF.

In its sample, this clonotype was seen many times. The V gene is TRBV2, the J gene TRBJ2-1, with a weak D call TRBD2 (7 bases). V was trimmed by 3 bases and J by 7 bases, leaving 13 bases between them. Germline V gene data show CDR1 as SNHLY and CDR2 as FYNNEI. There are 14 residues in the CDR3. CDR3 protein: CASSEWSGTNEQFF. CDR3 DNA: TGTGCCAGCAGTGAGTGGAGCGGGACAAATGAGCAGTTCTTC.

This clonotype was seen repeatedly, ten times or more. The V gene is TRBV27, the J gene TRBJ2-3, with D possibly TRBD2 on 5 matching bases. CDR1 is MNHEY and CDR2 is SMNVEV in the germline V gene (reference sequence). CDR3 length equals 14 residues. V shed 1 base and J shed 5 bases, with 10 bases lying between them. In nucleotides, the CDR3 is TGTGCCAGCAGTTTATTAGGGAGTAAAGATACGCAGTATTTT. It is translated as CASSLLGSKDTQYF.

The J gene is TRBJ2-3, the V gene TRBV7-9; TRBD2 matches 12 bases. CDR3 size: 16 residues. With V trimmed by 1 base and J by 2 bases, 1 base remained unmatched. CDR1 and CDR2 from the germline V gene are SEHNR and FQNEAQ (reference sequence). The CDR3 coding sequence is TGTGCCAGCAGCTTAGGGACTAGCGGGGACACAGATACGCAGTATTTT. Amino acid sequence: CASSLGTSGDTDTQYF.

This clonotype has at least ten counts. The chain has TRBV7-2 and TRBJ2-2, with 7 positions matching TRBD2. The V and J ends lost 1 base and 2 bases, in that order; junction bases with no gene match: 7. Germline CDR1 is SGHTA and CDR2 is FQGNSA. This CDR3 region has 17 residues. As DNA, the CDR3 is TGTGCCAGCAGCTTAGGGAGAGCGGGGCTAAACACCGGGGAGCTGTTTTTT. Translated: CASSLGRAGLNTGELFF.

The chain uses TRBV4-1 and TRBJ2-1; 10 bases align to TRBD2. With 0 bases clipped from V and 4 bases from J, the junction kept 9 bases outside the gene matches. Germline-derived CDR1 and CDR2 are MGHRA and YSYEKL. CDR3 size: 18 residues. CDR3 region: CASSQDGKRGGQYNEQFF. For the CDR3, the DNA is TGCGCCAGCAGCCAAGATGGCAAGCGGGGGGGCCAATACAATGAGCAGTTCTTC.

V is TRBV20-1 and J is TRBJ2-4, with D possibly matching TRBD1 (7 bases). Looked up from germline, CDR1 is DFQATT and CDR2 is SNEGSKA (reference sequence). V lost 1 base and J lost 1, with 14 bases in between. There are 16 residues in the CDR3. As DNA, the CDR3 is TGCAGTGCTAGAGGCCTAGCAGGGGGGGCCAAAAACATTCAGTACTTC. It is translated as CSARGLAGGAKNIQYF.

This clonotype has at least ten counts. The chain couples TRBV30 to TRBJ1-1, with TRBD1 identical over 9 bases. Germline assignment: CDR1 GTSNPN and CDR2 SVGIG (reference sequence). After removal of 2 bases from V and 2 bases from J, the junction contained 6 bases not matched to a gene. There are 15 residues in the CDR3. The CDR3 DNA is TGTGCCTGGAGTTCGGGACAGGGAGTTAACACTGAAGCTTTCTTT. Translation gives CAWSSGQGVNTEAFF. The full variable domain, completed using reference TRBV30 and TRBJ1-1, is SQTIHQWPATLVQPVGSPLSLECTVEGTSNPNLYWYRQAAGRGLQLLFYSVGIGQISSEVPQNLSASRPQDRQFILSSKKLLLSDSGFYLCAWSSGQGVNTEAFFGQGTRLTVV.

This clonotype came up once. The V call is TRBV9, the J call TRBJ1-6, with 10 bases lining up with TRBD1. CDR1 is SGDLS and CDR2 is YYNGEE in the germline V gene. The CDR3 spans 17 residues. J gave up 8 bases and V 0 bases, and 8 bases lay outside the gene matches. CDR3 residues: CASSVGISGTGDSPLHF. The CDR3 coding sequence is TGTGCCAGCAGCGTAGGAATCTCCGGGACAGGGGATTCACCCCTCCACTTT. The full variable domain, completed using reference TRBV9 and TRBJ1-6, is DSGVTQTPKHLITATGQRVTLRCSPRSGDLSVYWYQQSLDQGLQFLIQYYNGEERAKGNILERFSAQQFPDLHSELNLSSLELGDSALYFCASSVGISGTGDSPLHFGNGTRLTVT.

V usage is TRBV29-1 and J usage is TRBJ1-1; a possible D gene is TRBD1 (6 bases). The germline gives CDR1 SQVTM, CDR2 ANQGSEA. With 8 bases removed from V and 5 bases from J, the gap between germline ends came to 12 bases. CDR3 length equals 11 residues. CDR3 sequence reads: CSLGQGTEAFF. CDR3 in DNA: TGCAGCCTCGGGCAGGGGACTGAAGCTTTCTTT.

This clonotype was seen ten or more times. Sequence at one end of the junction differs from germline and may be a read error. The chain has TRBV5-1 and TRBJ1-1; the D is unclear. CDR1 is SGHRS, CDR2 YFSETQ, per germline. The CDR3 spans 13 residues. The CDR3: CASSFQENTEAFF. The CDR3 DNA sequence: TGTGCCAGCAGCTTTCAGGAGAACACTGAAGCTTTCTTT.

This clonotype was seen more than once but under ten times. The chain carries TRBV20-1 and TRBJ2-7; a weak D match, TRBD1 (5 bases). There are 19 residues in the CDR3. CDR1 and CDR2 from the germline V gene are DFQATT and SNEGSKA (reference sequence). The V gene lost 3 bases and the J gene lost 0 bases, with 27 bases spanning the gap. The CDR3 sequence is CSAREPFDPLGQFSYEQYF. CDR3 coding DNA: TGCAGTGCTAGGGAACCCTTCGACCCGCTGGGGCAGTTCTCCTACGAGCAGTACTTC.

This clonotype was found many times. The chain joins TRBV6-2 or TRBV6-3 to TRBJ2-7, with 12 bases fitting TRBD2. Germline assignment: CDR1 MNHEY and CDR2 SVGEGT. With 2 bases clipped from V and 2 bases from J, the junction kept 1 base outside the gene matches. This CDR3 is 15 amino acids long. In DNA, the CDR3 is TGTGCCAGCAGTTACCTAGCGGGAGGGCCCTACGAGCAGTACTTC. Amino acids: CASSYLAGGPYEQYF.